This T cell receptor beta chain was sequenced during a study of T cell repertoires in cytomegalovirus infection. Study in general: CMV infection plus the matching HLA type was flagged by public TCR beta signatures. Findings of the study overall: HLA-C-restricted CMV clonotypes gave the most frequent clonotype in two of eight donors. Public TCR beta family frequency separated CMV-and-HLA carriers, including in an independent cohort.

Germline V gene sequence: CDR1 SNHLY, CDR2 FYNNEI. V lost 6 bases and J 1 base, leaving 12 bases between the germline ends. The length of the CDR3 is 14 residues. This clonotype was observed a few times. Its antigen is still unknown. Each CDR3 protein gets one entry after TCRdb re-called the reads with MiXCR. Of some 600,000 distinct CDR3 sequences listed, 24% are singletons. This chain joins TRBV2 and TRBJ2-5; D perhaps matches TRBD2 (5 bases). Sequencing was done on a sample of CD8+ T cells from PBMCs. This clonotype was obtained from a human donor in good health (CMV status not recorded). Some clones in this sample may be carry-over from other donors' samples. In DNA, the CDR3 is TGTGCCAGCAGGAGGGAGCCTGTCCAAGAGACCCAGTACTTC. It translates to CASRREPVQETQYF.